The 27 T cell receptor beta chains below were found in one sample sequenced in a study of T cells expressing NK-cell markers. Each CDR3 protein gets one entry in TCRdb, which reprocessed the 5' RACE reads and gives no DNA. This sample lists approximately 150,000 distinct CDR3 sequences; its ten largest clones have approximately 17%. The sequenced sample consisted of blood T cells: a sorted CD56 or NKG2C T cell subset, CD4+ or CD8+ T cells, or bulk PBMC T cells (not recorded which). The receptors stem from a woman between 18 and 75 years old in good health.

This CDR3 is CASSETGPPFEQYF. The rearrangement uses TRBV6-1 and TRBJ2-7; TCRdb indicates TRBD1, and absent DNA this call remains unverified. This CDR3 has 14 amino acids. Germline V CDR1 and CDR2: MNHNS, SASEGT.

The rearrangement joins TRBV18 to TRBJ1-1. The CDR3 consists of 16 residues. Germline CDR1 KGHSH, CDR2 LQKENI. This CDR3 is CASSPPWPGDRTEAFF.

The rearrangement joins TRBV4-2 to TRBJ1-1; absent DNA, TCRdb's TRBD1 call cannot be checked. CDR1 is LGHNA, CDR2 YNFKEQ, per germline. This CDR3 contains 16 residues. CDR3: CASSQASGAGNTEAFF.

The genes are TRBV3-1 and TRBJ1-6. In germline, CDR1 is LGHDT, CDR2 YNNKEL (reference sequence). CDR3 length: 15 residues. CDR3 region: CASSPSLGYNSPLHF.

The V gene is TRBV6-1, the J gene TRBJ2-5; there is no DNA to check the TCRdb D call of TRBD1. Germline V gives CDR1 MNHNS, CDR2 SASEGT. CDR3 length: 14 amino acids. The CDR3 region is CASTKSTGKKTQYF.

This chain uses TRBV27 with TRBJ2-2; TCRdb's D call of TRBD2 is untestable without DNA. The CDR3 consists of 17 residues. In germline, CDR1 is MNHEY, CDR2 SMNVEV (reference sequence). CDR3 residues: CASSTGTSGGTTGELFF.

The chain recombines TRBV27 with TRBJ2-3; without DNA, the TCRdb call of TRBD2 cannot be checked. In germline, CDR1 is MNHEY, CDR2 SMNVEV (reference sequence). CDR3 length: 16 amino acids. CDR3 in amino acids: CASSLATSGSTDTQYF.

V gene TRBV6-2 or TRBV6-3 combines with J gene TRBJ2-5; TCRdb proposes TRBD1, but this gene call is untestable without DNA. The CDR3 spans 15 residues. The germline V gene has CDR1 MNHEY and CDR2 SVGEGT. The CDR3 protein is CATTTGQGAPETQYF.

The chain links TRBV20-1 to TRBJ2-1; TCRdb designates TRBD2, a call that cannot be tested without DNA. This CDR3 region has 16 residues. Per the germline V gene, CDR1 is DFQATT and CDR2 is SNEGSKA (reference sequence). This chain's CDR3 is CSASFFAGVSYNEQFF.

The rearrangement links TRBV3-1 to TRBJ2-1; the D call from TCRdb, TRBD2, cannot be confirmed without DNA. The CDR3 spans 15 residues. Germline V CDR1 and CDR2: LGHDT, YNNKEL (reference sequence). The CDR3 loop is CASSQIAGGLGEQFF.

The rearrangement joins TRBV7-3 to TRBJ2-2; TCRdb proposes TRBD2, but this gene call is untestable without DNA. The CDR3 loop spans 15 amino acids. CDR1 and CDR2 (germline): SGHTA, FQGTGA. CDR3 in amino acids: CASSPSGPQGGELFF.

J is TRBJ2-1 and V is TRBV5-1; TCRdb's assignment of TRBD2 cannot be checked, as there is no DNA. CDR3 length: 16 amino acids. Per the germline V gene, CDR1 is SGHRS and CDR2 is YFSETQ. The chain's CDR3 is CASKGLADSSYNEQFF.

V usage is TRBV5-1 and J usage is TRBJ1-1. The CDR3 length is 15 residues. CDR1 is SGHRS, CDR2 YFSETQ, per germline. The CDR3 here is CASRPENQPDTEAFF.

The V gene is TRBV28, the J gene TRBJ1-4; TCRdb picks TRBD1, but there is no DNA to check that call. This CDR3 has 13 amino acids. Germline V gives CDR1 MDHEN, CDR2 SYDVKM. The CDR3 sequence is CASMTPADEKLFF.

The chain combines TRBV11-3 with TRBJ2-2. Per germline, CDR1 SGHNT and CDR2 YENEEA. The CDR3 contains 14 residues. The CDR3 reads CASSFRMGSGELFF.

This sequence joins TRBV11-3 and TRBJ2-1; TCRdb indicates TRBD1, and absent DNA this call remains unverified. There are 15 residues in the CDR3. CDR1 and CDR2 (germline): SGHNT, YENEEA. The CDR3 sequence: CASSLETGFYNEQFF.

The rearrangement uses TRBV27 and TRBJ2-1; as DNA is missing, the TRBD1 call by TCRdb cannot be tested. CDR1 is MNHEY and CDR2 is SMNVEV in the germline V gene (reference sequence). This CDR3 spans 16 amino acids. CDR3 protein: CASSFKSWDGSFEQFF.

The chain combines TRBV5-6 with TRBJ1-6. Germline loops: CDR1 SGHDT, CDR2 YYEEEE. CDR3 length: 12 amino acids. The CDR3 is CASSLNPSPLHF. The whole variable domain, filled in from reference TRBV5-6 and TRBJ1-6, reads DAGVTQSPTHLIKTRGQQVTLRCSPKSGHDTVSWYQQALGQGPQFIFQYYEEEERQRGNFPDRFSGHQFPNYSSELNVNALLLGDSALYLCASSLNPSPLHFGNGTRLTVT.

This sequence joins TRBV20-1 and TRBJ1-4; TCRdb lists TRBD1, though no DNA is available to test this call. Per the germline V gene, CDR1 is DFQATT and CDR2 is SNEGSKA (reference sequence). This CDR3 region has 13 residues. CDR3 amino acids: CSARPGVVEKLFF.

The chain uses TRBV6-5 and TRBJ2-7; TCRdb's D call, TRBD1, is unchecked because there is no DNA. In germline, CDR1 is MNHEY, CDR2 SVGAGI. This CDR3 region has 18 residues. The CDR3: CASSPSWGSGSSGFEQYF.

This chain joins TRBV18 and TRBJ2-7. CDR1 and CDR2 (germline): KGHSH, LQKENI. The CDR3 loop spans 11 amino acids. Here the CDR3 reads CASSGSHEQYF.

The rearrangement links TRBV20-1 to TRBJ2-2; TCRdb's assignment of TRBD2 cannot be checked, as there is no DNA. CDR3 length equals 14 residues. From germline, CDR1 is DFQATT and CDR2 SNEGSKA (reference sequence). CDR3 amino acids: CSAKGLEGTGELFF.

J is TRBJ2-5 and V is TRBV28; TCRdb indicates TRBD1, and absent DNA this call remains unverified. Germline V gene sequence: CDR1 MDHEN, CDR2 SYDVKM. The CDR3 totals 16 residues. CDR3 loop: CASTLPTGQGIEAQYF.

The rearrangement links TRBV10-3 to TRBJ1-1. CDR1 and CDR2 from the germline V gene are ENHRY and SYGVKD. The CDR3 is made up of 14 amino acids. CDR3 in amino acids: CAISQGNLNTEAFF.

The chain recombines TRBV6-1 with TRBJ2-1; with no DNA, the TCRdb D assignment of TRBD2 cannot be verified. CDR1 and CDR2 from the germline V gene are MNHNS and SASEGT. The CDR3 is made up of 14 amino acids. The chain's CDR3 is CASVGRALGNEQFF.

The V and J genes are TRBV12-3 or TRBV12-4 and TRBJ1-5. The CDR3 runs to 14 residues. The CDR3 spells CASRKGLPNQPQHF.

The CDR3 sequence: CASSLGTSGGSTDTQYF. This rearrangement joins TRBV7-3 to TRBJ2-3; TCRdb outputs TRBD2, but without DNA this stays unchecked. This CDR3 has 17 residues. Germline CDR1 and CDR2: SGHTA and FQGTGA.